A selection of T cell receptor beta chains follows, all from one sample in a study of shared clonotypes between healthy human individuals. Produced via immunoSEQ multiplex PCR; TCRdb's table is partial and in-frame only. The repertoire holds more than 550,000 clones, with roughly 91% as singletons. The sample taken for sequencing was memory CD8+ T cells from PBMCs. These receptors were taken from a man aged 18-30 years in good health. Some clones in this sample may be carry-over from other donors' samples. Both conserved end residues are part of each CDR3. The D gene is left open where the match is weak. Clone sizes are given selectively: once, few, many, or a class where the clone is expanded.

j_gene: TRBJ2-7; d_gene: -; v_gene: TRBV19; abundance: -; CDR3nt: TGTGCCAGTAGTTTTGGCAGGGCATCTACCTACGAGCAGTACTTC; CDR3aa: CASSFGRASTYEQYF
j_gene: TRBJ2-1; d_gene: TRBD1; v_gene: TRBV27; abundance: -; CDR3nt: TGTGCCAGCAGTTTCAGGGACAGCTCCTACAATGAGCAGTTCTTC; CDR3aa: CASSFRDSSYNEQFF
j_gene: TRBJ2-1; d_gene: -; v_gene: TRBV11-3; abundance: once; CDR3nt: TGTGCCAGCGCCTCTGGGGGGTCGGCCTACAATGAGCAGTTCTTC; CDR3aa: CASASGGSAYNEQFF
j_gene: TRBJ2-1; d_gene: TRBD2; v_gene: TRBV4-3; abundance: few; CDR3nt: TGCGCCAGCAGCCAGGTTGGACTGACTAGCGGATTCAACAATGAGCAGTTCTTC; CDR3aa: CASSQVGLTSGFNNEQFF
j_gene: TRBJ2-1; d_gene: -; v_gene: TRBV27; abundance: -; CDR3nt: TGTGCCAGCAGTCGGGGCCTAGTGGGTGAGCAGTTCTTC; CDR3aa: CASSRGLVGEQFF
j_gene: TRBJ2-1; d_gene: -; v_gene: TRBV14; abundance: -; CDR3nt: TGTGCCAGCAGCCAAGATATTCTAGGTGAGCAGTTCTTC; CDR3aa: CASSQDILGEQFF
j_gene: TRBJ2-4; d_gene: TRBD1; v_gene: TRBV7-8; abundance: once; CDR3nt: TGTGCCAGCAGCTTAGTTAGGGGGCCTAACATTCAGTACTTC; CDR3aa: CASSLVRGPNIQYF
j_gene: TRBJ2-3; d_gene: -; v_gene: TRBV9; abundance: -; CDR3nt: TGTGCCAGCACGGCGTCTGGCACAGATACGCAGTATTTT; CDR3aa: CASTASGTDTQYF
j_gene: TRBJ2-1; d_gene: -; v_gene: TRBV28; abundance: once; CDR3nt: TGTGCCAGCATCGGGGTAGCGGTATACAATGAGCAGTTCTTC; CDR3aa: CASIGVAVYNEQFF
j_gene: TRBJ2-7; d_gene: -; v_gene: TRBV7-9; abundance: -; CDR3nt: TGTGCCAGCAGCTTACCCCAACAGGTATTCTCCTACGAGCAGTACTTC; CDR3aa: CASSLPQQVFSYEQYF
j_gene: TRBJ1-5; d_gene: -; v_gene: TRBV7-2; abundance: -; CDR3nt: TGTGCCAGCAGCTTAGTGGTCAATCAGCCCCAGCATTTT; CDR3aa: CASSLVVNQPQHF
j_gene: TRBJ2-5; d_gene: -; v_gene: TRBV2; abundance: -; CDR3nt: TGTGCCAGCAGTCTCGGACAGTGGGAGACCCAGTACTTC; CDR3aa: CASSLGQWETQYF
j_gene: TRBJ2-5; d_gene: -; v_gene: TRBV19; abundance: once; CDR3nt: TGTGCCAGTAGTCCCCGGGCCCGGCTCATCCAAGAGACCCAGTACTTC; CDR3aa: CASSPRARLIQETQYF
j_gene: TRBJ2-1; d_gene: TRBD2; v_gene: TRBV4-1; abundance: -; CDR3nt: TGCGCCAGCAGCCAATATGGACAGGGCCTAGCGGGAGAAAACAATGAGCAGTTCTTC; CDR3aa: CASSQYGQGLAGENNEQFF
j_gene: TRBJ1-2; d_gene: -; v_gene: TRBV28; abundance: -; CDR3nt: TGTGCCAGCAGTTTGCAGAGACAAGGATATGGCTACACCTTC; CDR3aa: CASSLQRQGYGYTF
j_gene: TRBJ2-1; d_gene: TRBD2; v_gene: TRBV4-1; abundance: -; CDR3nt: TGCGCCAGCAGCCAAAATGCGGGACTAAGCTCCTACAATGAGCAGTTCTTC; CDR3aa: CASSQNAGLSSYNEQFF
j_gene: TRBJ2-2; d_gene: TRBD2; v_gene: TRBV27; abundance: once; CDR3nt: TGTGCCAGTCACTCGCGGACTAGCGGGGGGCGGGCCGGGGAGCTGTTTTTT; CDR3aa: CASHSRTSGGRAGELFF
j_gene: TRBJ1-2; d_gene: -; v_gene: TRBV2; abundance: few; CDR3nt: TGTGCCAGCAGTGAATCCCGGGAGCCGGTTGGCTACACCTTC; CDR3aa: CASSESREPVGYTF
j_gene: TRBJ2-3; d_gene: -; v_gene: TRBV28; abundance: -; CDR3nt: TGTGCCAGCAGTTGGGCGGGTCGAAGCACAGATACGCAGTATTTT; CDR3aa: CASSWAGRSTDTQYF
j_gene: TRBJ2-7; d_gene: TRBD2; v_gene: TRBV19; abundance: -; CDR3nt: TGTGCCAGTAGTATAACCGGGAGGAGCTCCTACGAGCAGTACTTC; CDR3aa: CASSITGRSSYEQYF
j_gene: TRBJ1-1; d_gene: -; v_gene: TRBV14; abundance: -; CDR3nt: TGTGCCAGCAGCCAATTTATCACTGAAGCTTTCTTT; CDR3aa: CASSQFITEAFF
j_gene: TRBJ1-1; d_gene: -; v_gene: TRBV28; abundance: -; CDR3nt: TGTGCCAGCAGTTTTCTAGAGAGGAACACTGAAGCTTTCTTT; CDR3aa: CASSFLERNTEAFF
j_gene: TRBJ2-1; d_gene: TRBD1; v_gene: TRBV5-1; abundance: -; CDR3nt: TGCGCCAGCAGCATCGCCTCCGGGACAGGGGTACTAGCACAATATCGGGGGTCCTACAATGAGCAGTTCTTC; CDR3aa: CASSIASGTGVLAQYRGSYNEQFF
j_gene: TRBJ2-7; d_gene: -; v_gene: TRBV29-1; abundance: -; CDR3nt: TGCAGCAGTTTCGATGGCTACGAGCAGTACTTC; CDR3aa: CSSFDGYEQYF
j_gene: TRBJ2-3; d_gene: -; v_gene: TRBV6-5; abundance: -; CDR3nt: TGTGCCAGCAGTTACTCCGGGACTTTCACAGATACGCAGTATTTT; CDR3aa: CASSYSGTFTDTQYF
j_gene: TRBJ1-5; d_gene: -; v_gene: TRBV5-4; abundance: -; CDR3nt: TGTGCCAGCTCCGATGGTTGGGGCAATCAGCCCCAGCATTTT; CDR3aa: CASSDGWGNQPQHF
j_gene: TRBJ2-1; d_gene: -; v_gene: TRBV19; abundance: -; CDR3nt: TGTGCCAGTAATGAGGGAGTCTACAATGAGCAGTTCTTC; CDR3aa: CASNEGVYNEQFF
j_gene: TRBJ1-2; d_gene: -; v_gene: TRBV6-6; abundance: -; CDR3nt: TGTGCCAGCAGTTTACGGCGGGACGGTCACTATGGCTACACCTTC; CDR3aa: CASSLRRDGHYGYTF
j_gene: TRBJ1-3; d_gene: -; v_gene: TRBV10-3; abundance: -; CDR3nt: TGTGCCATCAGTGAGGTGGGCTCTGGAAACACCATATATTTT; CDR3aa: CAISEVGSGNTIYF
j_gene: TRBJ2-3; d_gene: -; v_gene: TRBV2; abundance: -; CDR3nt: TGTGCCAGCAGTGGGAGGACGGCCCGCACAGATACGCAGTATTTT; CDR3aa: CASSGRTARTDTQYF
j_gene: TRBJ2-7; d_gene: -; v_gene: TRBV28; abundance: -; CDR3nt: TGTGCCAGCAGCCGAGATAGGGATTTTACCTACGAGCAGTACTTC; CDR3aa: CASSRDRDFTYEQYF
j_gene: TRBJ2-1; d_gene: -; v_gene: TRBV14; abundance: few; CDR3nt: TGTGCCAGCAGCCAAGGGTGGGAAACTGAGCAGTTCTTC; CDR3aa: CASSQGWETEQFF
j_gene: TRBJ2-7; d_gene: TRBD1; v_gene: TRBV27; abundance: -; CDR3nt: TGTGCCAGCAGTTGGACAGGGGGACTCCACGAGCAGTACTTC; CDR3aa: CASSWTGGLHEQYF
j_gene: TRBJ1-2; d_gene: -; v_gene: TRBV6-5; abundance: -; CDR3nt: TGTGCCAGCAGTTACTCGGAAACAGTGTATGGCTACACCTTC; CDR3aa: CASSYSETVYGYTF
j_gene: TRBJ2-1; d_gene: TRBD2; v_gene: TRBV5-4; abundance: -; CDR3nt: TGTGCCAGCAGCTTATACCTAGCGGGAGGGGGTGAGCAGTTCTTC; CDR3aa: CASSLYLAGGGEQFF
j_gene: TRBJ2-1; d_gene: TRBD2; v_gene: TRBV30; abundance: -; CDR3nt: TGTGCCTGGAAGACTAGCGGGATTTACAATGAGCAGTTCTTC; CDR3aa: CAWKTSGIYNEQFF
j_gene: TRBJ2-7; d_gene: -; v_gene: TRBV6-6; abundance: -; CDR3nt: TGTGCCAGCAGTTACATGCAGGGGTACGAGCAGTACTTC; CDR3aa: CASSYMQGYEQYF